This T cell receptor beta chain was sequenced during a study of T cell repertoires in cytomegalovirus infection (dated by TCRdb to about 2019). With respect to the entire study: Donor HLA type was relevant to the analysis, because carriage of CMV infection together with the matching HLA type was indicated by public TCR beta signatures.

Study-level results and caveats: Cumulative frequency of public TCR beta family members discriminated carriers of CMV infection plus the relevant HLA type in this cohort and an independent approximately 400-donor cohort. In the ex vivo response, HLA-C-restricted CMV-specific TCR beta clonotypes were dominant, and in two of eight donors the single most frequent clonotype came from this HLA-C-restricted group.

Its CDR3 holds 15 amino acids, cysteine through phenylalanine. Only the CDR3 portion is preserved as DNA: 45 bases, with reading frame beginning at the first base. V ends up 7 bases short and J 4 bases short, with an unmatched junction base count of 10. Looking up the germline V gene yields CDR1 SGDLS and CDR2 YYNGEE. Sequencing was performed on an Illumina HiSeq 1500. TCRdb reanalyzed the raw reads on its own, using fastp at Q25 for trimming and MiXCR for clone calling, and kept in-frame beta chains. Each CDR3 protein appears once, grouped with its most common genes and DNA. This sample gives roughly 500,000 distinct CDR3 sequences in total; 15% to 20% of them show up just once. The top ten hold about 24% of the sample. Points on this clonotype: This receptor's antigen is unknown. Base quality data are lacking; no much larger clone is found one base away.

The chain couples TRBV9 to TRBJ2-2; 7 nucleotides in the junction match TRBD1. This TCR derives from a human donor in good health (CMV status not recorded). Some clones in this sample may be carry-over from other donors' samples. The specimen was CD8+ T cells from PBMCs. In nucleotides, the sequence is TGTGCCAGCGGAGTCCCAGGGGGAACCACCGGGGAGCTGTTTTTT. It encodes CASGVPGGTTGELFF.